A selection of T cell receptor beta chains follows, all from one sample in a study of beta chain features in type 1 diabetes. TCRdb's copy holds only in-frame clones and misses some; the assay was immunoSEQ multiplex PCR. The data hold about half a million clones, with roughly 31% observed a single time. Sequenced sample: naive CD4+ T cells from blood. The receptor source for this set is a man aged 18 to 30 in good health. Both conserved end residues are part of each CDR3. D genes are given only for firm matches. Some rows mark clone size as missing; the rest say once, few, many or name a class of expanded clone.

abundance: .; j_gene: TRBJ1-4; v_gene: TRBV30; d_gene: .; CDR3nt: TGTGCCTGGAGTGTATTTGGGTTGGTGACGTCGGTGGATGAAAAACTGTTTTTT; CDR3aa: CAWSVFGLVTSVDEKLFF
abundance: .; j_gene: TRBJ2-1; v_gene: TRBV29-1; d_gene: .; CDR3nt: TGCAGCGGCAAGGCTAGCCAGTTCTTC; CDR3aa: CSGKASQFF
abundance: .; j_gene: TRBJ2-7; v_gene: TRBV7-6; d_gene: TRBD2; CDR3nt: TGTGCCAGCAGCCTCGGGACTAGCGGGATTATATACGAGCAGTACTTC; CDR3aa: CASSLGTSGIIYEQYF
abundance: .; j_gene: TRBJ2-1; v_gene: TRBV5-1; d_gene: TRBD2; CDR3nt: TGCGCCAGCAGCTTGGGACTAGCGGGATCCTACAATGAGCAGTTCTTC; CDR3aa: CASSLGLAGSYNEQFF
abundance: .; j_gene: TRBJ2-7; v_gene: TRBV5-6; d_gene: TRBD1; CDR3nt: TGTGCCAGCAGCTTGCCCGGGACAGGACCCTACGAGCAGTACTTC; CDR3aa: CASSLPGTGPYEQYF
abundance: .; j_gene: TRBJ2-3; v_gene: TRBV29-1; d_gene: .; CDR3nt: TGCAGCGTTGAAGCAGGACTACTCACAGATACGCAGTATTTT; CDR3aa: CSVEAGLLTDTQYF
abundance: .; j_gene: TRBJ2-5; v_gene: TRBV25-1; d_gene: .; CDR3nt: TGTGCCAGCAGTGAAGGAGGGCAGGGGGGTCGAGAGACCCAGTACTTC; CDR3aa: CASSEGGQGGRETQYF
abundance: .; j_gene: TRBJ2-3; v_gene: TRBV9; d_gene: .; CDR3nt: TGTGCCAGCAGCGTAGCCGAGACGACGCAGTATTTT; CDR3aa: CASSVAETTQYF
abundance: .; j_gene: TRBJ2-3; v_gene: TRBV18; d_gene: TRBD2; CDR3nt: TGTGCCAGCTCACCCCGAGCGGGAGGCATATTTAGCACAGATACGCAGTATTTT; CDR3aa: CASSPRAGGIFSTDTQYF
abundance: few; j_gene: TRBJ2-1; v_gene: TRBV5-5; d_gene: TRBD2; CDR3nt: TGTGCCAGCAGCTTGTCCCCGGGAGGTTACCTTTACAATGAGCAGTTCTTC; CDR3aa: CASSLSPGGYLYNEQFF
abundance: .; j_gene: TRBJ2-5; v_gene: TRBV15; d_gene: .; CDR3nt: TGTGCCACCAGCAGAGTGGGGCGAAGCGGAACGTACCAAGAGACCCAGTACTTC; CDR3aa: CATSRVGRSGTYQETQYF
abundance: few; j_gene: TRBJ1-1; v_gene: TRBV30; d_gene: TRBD1; CDR3nt: TGTGCCTGGCAGGGACAGCTGAACACTGAAGCTTTCTTT; CDR3aa: CAWQGQLNTEAFF
abundance: few; j_gene: TRBJ2-1; v_gene: TRBV12-5; d_gene: TRBD2; CDR3nt: TGTGCTAGTGGTTTAGGGACTAGCGGATACAATGAGCAGTTCTTC; CDR3aa: CASGLGTSGYNEQFF
abundance: few; j_gene: TRBJ2-1; v_gene: TRBV30; d_gene: .; CDR3nt: TGTGCCTGGATCTCCGCCCGGCGGGTCCGGCCGGAGGATGAGCAGTTCTTC; CDR3aa: CAWISARRVRPEDEQFF
abundance: .; j_gene: TRBJ2-7; v_gene: TRBV7-2; d_gene: .; CDR3nt: TGTGCCAGCAGCTTAAGGGGGTCCTACGAGCAGTACTTC; CDR3aa: CASSLRGSYEQYF
abundance: .; j_gene: TRBJ2-7; v_gene: TRBV5-4; d_gene: .; CDR3nt: TGTGCCAGCATGAGCAGGGACCCCTACGAGCAGTACTTC; CDR3aa: CASMSRDPYEQYF
abundance: .; j_gene: TRBJ2-4; v_gene: TRBV4-2; d_gene: TRBD2; CDR3nt: TGTGCCAGCAGCCCCCAGGTTCTAGCGGGAGATGAAAACATTCAGTACTTC; CDR3aa: CASSPQVLAGDENIQYF
abundance: .; j_gene: TRBJ2-1; v_gene: TRBV7-8; d_gene: .; CDR3nt: TGTGCCAGCAGCTTAGCGTCCTTTTACTACAATGAGCAGTTCTTC; CDR3aa: CASSLASFYYNEQFF
abundance: few; j_gene: TRBJ2-7; v_gene: TRBV7-2; d_gene: .; CDR3nt: TGTGCCAGCAGCTTAGAGGCAGGGGCCCTCTACGAGCAGTACTTC; CDR3aa: CASSLEAGALYEQYF
abundance: .; j_gene: TRBJ2-5; v_gene: TRBV5-1; d_gene: .; CDR3nt: TGCGCCAGCAGCTCGACAGACTGGATGGAGACCCAGTACTTC; CDR3aa: CASSSTDWMETQYF
abundance: few; j_gene: TRBJ2-1; v_gene: TRBV9; d_gene: TRBD2; CDR3nt: TGTGCCAGCAGCGTAGATGGGACTAGCGGAGAGCAGTTCTTC; CDR3aa: CASSVDGTSGEQFF
abundance: .; j_gene: TRBJ1-2; v_gene: TRBV28; d_gene: .; CDR3nt: TGTGCCAGCAGCCCCATGGGGAATGACTATGGCTACACCTTC; CDR3aa: CASSPMGNDYGYTF
abundance: .; j_gene: TRBJ1-2; v_gene: TRBV27; d_gene: .; CDR3nt: TGTGCCAGCAGTTTATCAGGCAGCTTTTACACCTTC; CDR3aa: CASSLSGSFYTF
abundance: .; j_gene: TRBJ2-3; v_gene: TRBV9; d_gene: TRBD2; CDR3nt: TGTGCCAGCAGCGTTATAGGCGGGGGAGATACGCAGTATTTT; CDR3aa: CASSVIGGGDTQYF
abundance: few; j_gene: TRBJ2-4; v_gene: TRBV27; d_gene: TRBD2; CDR3nt: TGTGCCAGATTACTAGCGGGGGAGGCAAACATTCAGTACTTC; CDR3aa: CARLLAGEANIQYF
abundance: .; j_gene: TRBJ2-5; v_gene: TRBV5-1; d_gene: .; CDR3nt: TGCGCCAGCAGCTTGGCCGGGTCTCAAGAGACCCAGTACTTC; CDR3aa: CASSLAGSQETQYF
abundance: .; j_gene: TRBJ2-3; v_gene: TRBV4-3; d_gene: TRBD2; CDR3nt: TGCGCCAGCAGCCGGCTAGCGGGCACAGATACGCAGTATTTT; CDR3aa: CASSRLAGTDTQYF
abundance: few; j_gene: TRBJ2-7; v_gene: TRBV5-6; d_gene: .; CDR3nt: TGTGCCAGTTACCCAGGGCAGGAGCAGTACTTC; CDR3aa: CASYPGQEQYF
abundance: few; j_gene: TRBJ2-7; v_gene: TRBV5-4; d_gene: TRBD1; CDR3nt: TGTGCCAGCAGCGTCTCCGGGACAGGGGTCTACGAGCAGTACTTC; CDR3aa: CASSVSGTGVYEQYF
abundance: .; j_gene: TRBJ2-7; v_gene: TRBV30; d_gene: .; CDR3nt: TGTGCCTGGACCCGGGACTCTTACGAGCAGTACTTC; CDR3aa: CAWTRDSYEQYF
abundance: .; j_gene: TRBJ2-2; v_gene: TRBV14; d_gene: .; CDR3nt: TGTGCCAGCAGCCAAGGTGGAAGCAGGGCGGACACCGGGGAGCTGTTTTTT; CDR3aa: CASSQGGSRADTGELFF
abundance: few; j_gene: TRBJ2-3; v_gene: TRBV10-3; d_gene: .; CDR3nt: TGTGCCACCGCCGGCGTTAGCACAGATACGCAGTATTTT; CDR3aa: CATAGVSTDTQYF
abundance: .; j_gene: TRBJ2-1; v_gene: TRBV30; d_gene: TRBD1; CDR3nt: TGTGCCTGGAGTGTACGGGACAGGGCGTACAATGAGCAGTTCTTC; CDR3aa: CAWSVRDRAYNEQFF